The 11 T cell receptor beta chains listed next were all sequenced from one sample in a study of cytomegalovirus exposure and HLA in healthy donors (dated by TCRdb to 2015 to 2018). Libraries were built with the immunoSEQ multiplex PCR assay. For the multiplex PCR, a mixture combining 60 forward primers for TCR Vbeta segments and 13 reverse primers for TCR Jbeta segments was used. This is the immuneACCESS table as TCRdb keeps it, with only in-frame sequences that have V and J called. A part of the clones is gone; compared with another copy, unresolved V genes explain less than half, and the rest is unexplained. The sample table contains 200,000 or so clones; only one count was recorded for 70% to 90% of them. Roughly 2.1% of the sample rests with the top ten. Input material: PBMCs. The source of these receptors is a woman aged 18-35 years in good health and CMV-seropositive.

The chain combines TRBV12-5 with TRBJ1-1; no firm D call. This CDR3 spans 13 amino acids. With 3 bases removed from V and 1 base from J, the gap between germline ends came to 6 bases. CDR1 is LGHNT and CDR2 is FRNRAP in the germline V gene. Here the CDR3 DNA reads TGTGCTAGTGGTTTCGATAGGAACACTGAAGCTTTCTTT. Residues: CASGFDRNTEAFF.

In this sample, this clone turned up a few times. The rearrangement joins TRBV19 to TRBJ2-7; 8 nucleotides agree with TRBD1. CDR1 is LNHDA, CDR2 SQIVND, per germline (reference sequence). CDR3 length: 12 amino acids. V gave up 7 bases and J gave up 2 bases; unmatched junction bases: 1. The CDR3: CASTGQAYEQYF. The CDR3 DNA is TGTGCCAGTACGGGACAGGCCTACGAGCAGTACTTC.

The V call is TRBV5-4, the J call TRBJ2-5; TRBD2 matches 11 bases. CDR1 is SGHNT, CDR2 YYREEE, per germline (reference sequence). Trimming at V came to 2 bases and at J to 4 bases, leaving 4 bases not matched to a gene. This CDR3 comprises 15 residues. The CDR3 spells CASSFSGGAVETQYF. The CDR3 DNA follows: TGTGCCAGCAGCTTTAGCGGGGGGGCCGTAGAGACCCAGTACTTC.

A word on this clone: Other DNA sequences in this sample translate to the same CDR3. The V call is TRBV6-4, the J call TRBJ2-3; 8 nucleotides agree with TRBD2. Germline V lookup: CDR1 MRHNA, CDR2 SNTAGT. This CDR3 has 15 residues. Trimming removed 5 bases from V and 0 bases from J; junction bases left unmatched: 4. CDR3 loop: CASSQTGGSTDTQYF. CDR3 nucleotides: TGTGCCAGCAGTCAAACGGGGGGGAGCACAGATACGCAGTATTTT.

The genes are TRBV30 and TRBJ2-1; TRBD2 aligns across 12 bases. Per germline, CDR1 GTSNPN and CDR2 SVGIG (reference sequence). V dropped 1 base and J dropped 4; count of bases not matched to a gene: 2. The CDR3 spans 15 residues. The CDR3 sequence is CAWSAGLAGYNEQFF. CDR3 in DNA: TGTGCCTGGAGTGCAGGACTAGCGGGGTACAATGAGCAGTTCTTC.

The chain recombines TRBV11-2 with TRBJ2-7, with 8 bases aligning to TRBD2. J was trimmed by 2 bases and V by 1 base; bases with no gene match: 1. Germline CDR1 and CDR2: SGHAT and FQNNGV. This CDR3 contains 14 residues. CDR3 nucleotides: TGTGCCAGCAGCTTAGCGGGGGGGCCCTACGAGCAGTACGTC. Its protein product is CASSLAGGPYEQYV.

This chain connects TRBV4-1 to TRBJ2-5; D might be TRBD2 (7 bases). Germline-derived CDR1 and CDR2 are MGHRA and YSYEKL. V was cut by 5 bases and J by 11 bases, with 27 bases left in between. The CDR3 totals 16 residues. Here the CDR3 reads CASSSFGGADIREQYF. CDR3 DNA: TGCGCCAGCAGCTCTTTTGGGGGGGCGGACATTCGGGAGCAGTACTTC.

This sequence joins TRBV15 and TRBJ1-4, with 9 bases that match TRBD1. V lost 2 bases and J lost 9; bases outside the gene matches: 7. Per the germline V gene, CDR1 is LNHNV and CDR2 is YYDKDF (reference sequence). The CDR3 length is 15 residues. CDR3 nucleotides: TGTGCCACCAGCAGATCACAGGGGGCGGATAAAAAACTGTTTTTT. The encoded protein is CATSRSQGADKKLFF.

This clone has a handful of counts. This rearrangement joins TRBV19 to TRBJ1-1, with a weak D call TRBD1 (6 bases). The germline gives CDR1 LNHDA, CDR2 SQIVND (reference sequence). V was shortened by 4 bases and J by 1 base, with 10 bases between the two germline ends. The CDR3 consists of 14 residues. In nucleotides, the CDR3 is TGTGCCAGTAGTACACAGGGTTGGAACACTGAAGCTTTCTTT. As protein: CASSTQGWNTEAFF.

The chain employs TRBV11-3 and TRBJ2-3; 8 positions agree with TRBD2. The CDR3 runs 14 residues. Trimming removed 6 bases from V and 6 bases from J; junction bases left unmatched: 8. Germline V CDR1 and CDR2: SGHNT, YENEEA. CDR3 bases: TGTGCCAGCAGACCGGGGGGGGCCAGGGATACGCAGTATTTT. This encodes CASRPGGARDTQYF.

This chain uses TRBV10-1 with TRBJ2-1; the match to TRBD2 covers 8 bases. The CDR3 loop spans 14 amino acids. The germline gives CDR1 WNHNN, CDR2 SYGVQD (reference sequence). With V trimmed by 0 bases and J by 7 bases, 2 bases remained unmatched. The CDR3: CASSESQRGNEQFF. The DNA of the CDR3 is TGCGCCAGCAGTGAGTCCCAGCGGGGGAATGAGCAGTTCTTC.